This entry lists 32 T cell receptor beta chains sequenced from one sample in a study of glioma-infiltrating T cells. Amplification of TCR alpha and beta CDR3 regions from RNA used iRepertoire nested multiplex PCR. TCRdb passed the multiplex PCR reads through MiXCR, listing each CDR3 protein once. The sample lists some 190,000 distinct CDR3 sequences; 32% were seen once. Source material: glioma tissue, nonneoplastic brain tissue, or PBMCs (not recorded which). The receptors here all came from a human donor with low-grade glioma or glioblastoma, undergoing nonglioma brain surgery, or in good health (not recorded which).

Turning to this clonotype: A single base separates this from a much larger clone, so it may be a read error. V usage is TRBV19 and J usage is TRBJ1-5; 9 nucleotides line up with TRBD1. The CDR3 has 15 amino acids. The germline V gene encodes CDR1 LNHDA and CDR2 SQIVND (reference sequence). CDR3 residues: CVSSKGQGNNQPQHF. The CDR3 DNA reads as TGTGTCAGTAGTAAGGGACAGGGCAACAATCAGCCCCAGCATTTT.

This clonotype was counted only a few times. The CDR3 loop reads CASSDSTVNYGYTF. In DNA form, the CDR3 reads TGTGCCAGCAGCGACAGCACCGTTAACTATGGCTACACCTTC. V is TRBV5-4 and J is TRBJ1-2; a possible D gene is TRBD1 (5 bases). The CDR3 is 14 residues long. The V gene's germline CDR1 is SGHNT and CDR2 YYREEE (reference sequence). The V end lost 4 bases, the J end lost 1 base, and 11 bases lay between the germline ends.

This clonotype has just one count. The gene calls are TRBV20-1 and TRBJ2-1; 12 positions agree with TRBD2. Trimming removed 2 bases from V and 5 bases from J; junction bases left unmatched: 7. This CDR3 is 16 amino acids long. Germline V gene sequence: CDR1 DFQATT, CDR2 SNEGSKA (reference sequence). CDR3 protein: CSARRTSGTFNNEQFF. For the CDR3, the DNA is TGCAGTGCTAGAAGGACTAGCGGGACCTTTAACAATGAGCAGTTCTTC.

At least ten counts were recorded for this clonotype. The chain couples TRBV27 to TRBJ2-5; D may be TRBD1 (6 bases). CDR1 is MNHEY, CDR2 SMNVEV, per germline (reference sequence). Trimming stripped 5 bases from V and 4 bases from J, with 17 bases between. The length of the CDR3 is 15 residues. DNA of the CDR3: TGTGCCAGCAGTCGAGGCAACAGGGAAGGAGAGACCCAGTACTTC. Encoded protein: CASSRGNREGETQYF.

In regard to this clonotype: A junction end diverges from the germline sequence, so it may reflect a read error. The chain carries TRBV7-2 and TRBJ2-6; the D gene is possibly TRBD1 (5 bases). The CDR3 length is 13 residues. Looked up from germline, CDR1 is SGHTA and CDR2 is FQGNSA. CDR3 sequence: CASADSGANVPTF. In DNA, the CDR3 is TGCGCCAGCGCCGACTCTGGGGCCAACGTCCCGACTTTC.

On this clonotype: A much larger clonotype is one base distant, so this may be a read error. The chain links TRBV6-6 to TRBJ2-2; D is perhaps TRBD2 (6 bases). Germline V gives CDR1 MNHNY, CDR2 SVGAGI (reference sequence). CDR3 length equals 15 residues. The DNA for the CDR3 is TGTGCCAGCAGTTACCGGCCCGTCGGCGGCGGGGATCTGTTTTTT. It translates to CASSYRPVGGGDLFF.

At least ten counts were recorded for this clonotype. The genes are TRBV3-1 and TRBJ2-3, with TRBD2 matching 14 bases. CDR1 is LGHDT and CDR2 is YNNKEL in the germline V gene (reference sequence). The CDR3 runs to 17 residues. Trimming took 4 bases from V and 5 from J; bases not matched to a gene: 8. The CDR3 protein is CASSPKTSGRAEDTQYF. CDR3 coding DNA: TGTGCCAGCAGCCCGAAGACTAGCGGGAGGGCCGAAGATACGCAGTATTTT.

In this sample, this clonotype turned up many times. The genes are TRBV24-1 and TRBJ2-3; TRBD2 matches at 8 bases. Germline CDR1 and CDR2: KGHDR and SFDVKD. This CDR3 has 14 amino acids. V shed 1 base, J shed 4 bases, and the junction held 0 bases outside the gene matches. CDR3 bases: TGTGCCACCAGTGATTTCGGGGGGGCAGATACGCAGTATTTT. Translating it yields CATSDFGGADTQYF.

DNA for the CDR3: TGCGCCAGCAGCCAAGAAGGCGGCGGGAGGGCCTACAATGAGCAGTTCTTC. It specifies CASSQEGGGRAYNEQFF. The V call is TRBV4-3, the J call TRBJ2-1; 9 bases line up with TRBD2. Germline-derived CDR1 and CDR2 are LGHNA and YSLEER. The CDR3 runs to 17 residues. The trim removed 0 bases at V and 2 bases at J, leaving 5 bases unmatched.

This clonotype was seen many times. The J gene is TRBJ2-7, the V gene TRBV20-1; 7 nucleotides match TRBD1. The CDR3 runs 13 residues. V lost 7 bases to trimming and J lost 5 bases; unmatched junction nucleotides: 11. Germline CDR1 DFQATT, CDR2 SNEGSKA (reference sequence). The CDR3 coding sequence is TGCAGTGTCCCAACAGGGGTTTTGAACGAGCAGTACTTC. It specifies CSVPTGVLNEQYF.

The rearrangement links TRBV7-2 to TRBJ2-1; the match to TRBD2 covers 13 bases. Germline trimming cut 6 bases from V and 5 bases from J; bases unmatched to any gene: 10. The CDR3 sequence is 17 residues long. Germline V gene sequence: CDR1 SGHTA, CDR2 FQGNSA. DNA of the CDR3: TGTGCCAGCAGAACCCTCATGGGACTAGCGGGACACAATGAGCAGTTCTTC. It yields the protein CASRTLMGLAGHNEQFF. Full variable domain (outside the CDR3, taken from reference TRBV7-2 and TRBJ2-1): GAGVSQSPSNKVTEKGKDVELRCDPISGHTALYWYRQSLGQGLEFLIYFQGNSAPDKSGLPSDRFSAERTGGSVSTLTIQRTQQEDSAVYLCASRTLMGLAGHNEQFFGPGTRLTVL.

This clonotype was seen repeatedly, ten times or more. This rearrangement joins TRBV28 to TRBJ1-5, with unresolved D. Germline CDR1 and CDR2: MDHEN and SYDVKM. The CDR3 has 12 amino acids. V was pared by 2 bases and J by 5 bases, with 4 bases between. For the CDR3, the DNA is TGTGCCAGCAGTTTAAATCATCAGCCCCAGCATTTT. Translation gives CASSLNHQPQHF.

J is TRBJ2-7 and V is TRBV7-2; TRBD2 matches at 14 bases. The trim removed 5 bases at V and 3 bases at J, leaving 6 bases unmatched. Looked up from germline, CDR1 is SGHTA and CDR2 is FQGNSA. This CDR3 has 16 amino acids. The CDR3 loop reads CASSHGTSGSIYEQYF. For the CDR3, the DNA is TGTGCCAGCAGCCACGGGACTAGCGGGAGTATCTACGAGCAGTACTTC.

A word on this clonotype: One base away lies a much larger clone, so this may be a sequencing read error. This chain connects TRBV2 to TRBJ1-5; tentatively, D is TRBD1 (6 bases). CDR1 and CDR2 (germline): SNHLY, FYNNEI. Trimming took 6 bases from V and 0 from J, leaving 12 bases between them. The CDR3 has 15 residues. The CDR3 sequence: CASSSDRFSNQPQHF. The CDR3 DNA follows: TGTGCCAGCAGCTCAGACAGGTTTAGCAATCAGCCCCAGCATTTT.

V is TRBV4-3 and J is TRBJ2-5; TRBD1 agrees at 8 bases. In germline, CDR1 is LGHNA, CDR2 YSLEER. The CDR3 has 17 residues. Trimming took 0 bases from V and 4 from J; bases not matched to a gene: 10. CDR3 bases: TGCGCCAGCAGCCAAGATCGATCCGGGACAGGTCGAGAGACCCAGTACTTC. Its translation: CASSQDRSGTGRETQYF.

This clonotype has at least ten counts. The rearrangement joins TRBV19 to TRBJ2-3; D is unresolved. The CDR3 sequence is 10 residues long. Germline lookup yields CDR1 LNHDA and CDR2 SQIVND (reference sequence). The V and J ends lost 9 bases and 6 bases respectively, with 7 bases between them. CDR3 sequence (DNA): TGTGCCAGGTGCATCGATACGCAGTATTTT. This codes for CARCIDTQYF.

This clonotype has ten or more counts. An end of the junction differs from the germline gene, which may be a read error. J is TRBJ2-5 and V is TRBV19; maybe TRBD2 (5 bases). This CDR3 comprises 13 residues. Germline CDR1 reads LNHDA; CDR2 reads SQIVND (reference sequence). The CDR3 protein is CASSTGSQETQYF. The CDR3, as DNA: TGCGCCAGCAGCACTGGGAGTCAAGAGACCCAGTACTTC.

Concerning this clonotype itself: Just one base apart from a much larger clone, this may be a read error. The chain has TRBV7-2 and TRBJ1-2; TRBD1 matches at 7 bases. From germline, CDR1 is SGHTA and CDR2 FQGNSA. This CDR3 spans 13 amino acids. CDR3 region: CASRLGTEDGYTF. The DNA for the CDR3 is TGTGCCAGCAGATTAGGGACAGAGGACGGCTACACCTTC.

This clonotype was recorded at least ten times. The chain is built from TRBV6-2 or TRBV6-3 and TRBJ2-7, with TRBD2 identical over 7 bases. The CDR3 contains 17 residues. Per germline, CDR1 MNHEY and CDR2 SVGEGT. V was clipped by 7 bases and J by 2 bases; unmatched bases: 17. This CDR3 reads CASTQPTVGLPTYEQYF. Here the CDR3 DNA reads TGTGCCAGCACCCAACCAACCGTGGGACTACCCACCTACGAGCAGTACTTC.

This clonotype was detected ten times or more. The V gene is TRBV28, the J gene TRBJ2-7; either TRBD1 or TRBD2 may supply D (5 bases each). CDR1 is MDHEN and CDR2 is SYDVKM in the germline V gene. The CDR3 is 15 amino acids. V was shortened by 4 bases and J by 6 bases, with 19 bases between the two germline ends. CDR3 sequence (DNA): TGTGCCAGCAGTTCCCCTGGACTGGGTACAGGCGAGCAGTACTTC. Amino acid sequence: CASSSPGLGTGEQYF.

This clonotype has a count of ten or more. The chain carries TRBV7-3 and TRBJ2-1; TRBD1 matches 11 bases. V shed 6 bases and J 7 bases; nucleotides not matched to a gene: 2. Per the germline V gene, CDR1 is SGHTA and CDR2 is FQGTGA. There are 13 residues in the CDR3. CDR3 nucleotide sequence: TGTGCCAGCAGGGACAGGGGGCAGAATGAGCAGTTCTTC. It yields the protein CASRDRGQNEQFF.

This clonotype has a count of ten or more. V gene TRBV12-3 or TRBV12-4 combines with J gene TRBJ2-1, with 16 bases aligning to TRBD2. The length of the CDR3 is 17 residues. Trimming at V came to 5 bases and at J to 6 bases, leaving 7 bases not matched to a gene. This chain's CDR3 is CASSIGTSGRAFNEQFF. The CDR3 nucleotides are TGTGCCAGCAGTATCGGGACTAGCGGGAGGGCTTTCAATGAGCAGTTCTTC.

A remark on this clonotype: This may arise from a read error, as a much more abundant clone is one base away. Lacking the conserved final phenylalanine or tryptophan, this CDR3 likely reflects a read error. V is TRBV5-1 and J is TRBJ2-7; possibly TRBD2 for D (7 bases). The CDR3 is 11 amino acids. CDR1 is SGHRS and CDR2 is YFSETQ in the germline V gene. Trimming shortened V by 10 bases and J by 9 bases, and 17 bases separated the two germline ends. For the CDR3, the DNA is TGCGCCTCCAGGGGAGGGGACGTGCAGTACTTA. Protein sequence: CASRGGDVQYL.

This clonotype turned up a few times. The gene calls are TRBV2 and TRBJ1-2, with 8 nucleotides matching TRBD1. This CDR3 contains 12 residues. Germline CDR1 and CDR2: SNHLY and FYNNEI. With 6 bases clipped from V and 8 bases from J, the junction kept 5 bases outside the gene matches. The CDR3 region is CASRWTGLGYTF. The CDR3 bases are TGTGCCAGCAGATGGACAGGGTTAGGCTACACCTTC.

In this sample, this clonotype turned up many times. The V and J genes are TRBV7-2 and TRBJ2-3; TRBD2 matches 10 bases. V lost 3 bases and J lost 4; bases outside the gene matches: 10. CDR1 is SGHTA and CDR2 is FQGNSA in the germline V gene. The CDR3 runs 17 residues. The CDR3 nucleotides read TGTGCCAGCAGCTTTCTACCAGCGGGAGGGAGGGCAGATACGCAGTATTTT. Translating gives CASSFLPAGGRADTQYF.

This clonotype has ten or more counts. The V call is TRBV12-3 or TRBV12-4, the J call TRBJ1-5, with 7 bases lining up with TRBD1. V lost 2 bases to trimming and J lost 4 bases; unmatched junction nucleotides: 5. This CDR3 has 15 residues. In nucleotides, the CDR3 is TGTGCCAGCAGTTTACAATCAGGGGGGAATCAGCCCCAGCATTTT. Translated, it gives CASSLQSGGNQPQHF.

CDR3 residues: CASILQTGTDYGYTF. CDR3 in DNA: TGTGCCAGCATCCTACAGACAGGGACGGACTATGGCTACACCTTC. The chain uses TRBV7-9 and TRBJ1-2, with 7 bases identical to TRBD1. V shed 7 bases and J 3 bases; nucleotides not matched to a gene: 11. CDR3 length: 15 residues. Germline CDR1 is SEHNR and CDR2 is FQNEAQ (reference sequence).

This clonotype was picked up many times. V usage is TRBV4-1 and J usage is TRBJ2-2, with 8 bases matching TRBD2. The CDR3 has 17 amino acids. Trimming cost V 4 bases and J 2 bases; bases outside gene matches: 9. From germline, CDR1 is MGHRA and CDR2 YSYEKL. This CDR3 reads CASSPGGGGVNTGELFF. CDR3 sequence (DNA): TGCGCCAGCAGCCCCGGGGGGGGCGGAGTAAACACCGGGGAGCTGTTTTTT.

The chain is built from TRBV20-1 and TRBJ2-1, with TRBD2 identical over 13 bases. The germline gives CDR1 DFQATT, CDR2 SNEGSKA (reference sequence). J gave up 8 bases and V 6 bases, and 13 bases lay outside the gene matches. The CDR3 runs to 16 residues. CDR3 DNA sequence: TGCAGTGCCGATTATCTCGGGACTAGCGGGACCTATGAGCAGTTCTTC. Translating gives CSADYLGTSGTYEQFF.

The rearrangement joins TRBV12-3 or TRBV12-4 to TRBJ2-7; 9 bases map to TRBD1. The CDR3 has 15 residues. J was trimmed by 5 bases and V by 3 bases; bases with no gene match: 8. CDR3 protein: CASSLGDRDVHEQYF. The CDR3 DNA follows: TGTGCCAGCAGTTTGGGGGACAGGGACGTACACGAGCAGTACTTC.

Ten or more counts support this clonotype. J is TRBJ1-1 and V is TRBV4-3; TRBD1 aligns across 9 bases. With 2 bases clipped from V and 3 bases from J, the junction kept 4 bases outside the gene matches. This CDR3 spans 15 amino acids. The germline V gene encodes CDR1 LGHNA and CDR2 YSLEER. For the CDR3, the DNA is TGCGCCAGCAGCCAAATACAGGGGGCGGACACTGAAGCTTTCTTT. It yields the protein CASSQIQGADTEAFF.

The chain joins TRBV19 to TRBJ2-1; TRBD2 matches at 12 bases. Germline V CDR1 and CDR2: LNHDA, SQIVND (reference sequence). The trim removed 7 bases at V and 3 bases at J, leaving 4 bases unmatched. The CDR3 covers 15 residues. For the CDR3, the DNA is TGTGCCAGTACTCCACTAGCGGGAGGCTACAATGAGCAGTTCTTC. Protein sequence: CASTPLAGGYNEQFF.